A selection of T cell receptor beta chains follows, all from one sample in a study of T cells in tuberculosis. Assay used: immunoSEQ multiplex PCR; TCRdb lists only in-frame clones, some missing. The data hold some 90,000 clones, with approximately 91% observed a single time. The sample consisted of CD1b-GMM tetramer-negative cells sorted from PBMCs. The receptors shown here come from an adult woman with latent tuberculosis. CDR3s include the opening cysteine and the closing phenylalanine or tryptophan. The order of the fields is J gene, D gene, V gene, CDR3 length, CDR3 DNA, CDR3 protein. The D gene is left open where the match is weak.

TRBJ1-2 - TRBV29-1 16 TGCAGCGTTGAGTACTTTGAGGGGGTGAGAAGCTATGGCTACACCTTC CSVEYFEGVRSYGYTF
TRBJ1-3 - TRBV6-1 15 TGTGCCAGCAGTGAACAGGGGAATGCCGGAAACACCATATATTTT CASSEQGNAGNTIYF
TRBJ2-3 TRBD2 TRBV7-2 17 TGTGCCAGCAGCTGGACCCCGGGCGGGGGGGCAGTAGATACGCAGTATTTT CASSWTPGGGAVDTQYF
TRBJ2-1 - TRBV5-1 15 TGCGCCAGCAGCTCGGAGGGCCCGTTGTACAATGAGCAGTTCTTC CASSSEGPLYNEQFF
TRBJ1-2 - TRBV30 12 TGTGCCTGGAGTGTAGGACAGTCTGGCTACACCTTC CAWSVGQSGYTF
TRBJ2-5 - TRBV15 12 TGTGCCACCAGCAGGGCCCTAGAGACCCAGTACTTC CATSRALETQYF
TRBJ1-3 - TRBV18 16 TGTGCCAGCTCACCAGGCGCAGGAGGGTCTGGAAACACCATATATTTT CASSPGAGGSGNTIYF
TRBJ1-1 - TRBV5-5 14 TGTGCCAGCAGCTTGTGGGGGGGAGGCACTGAAGCTTTCTTT CASSLWGGGTEAFF
TRBJ2-2 TRBD1 TRBV19 14 TGTGCCAGTAGTATGGGACAGGGGGCCGGGGAGCTGTTTTTT CASSMGQGAGELFF
TRBJ1-6 TRBD1 TRBV7-6 15 TGTGCCAGCAGCTCCGGGACAGGTGATAATTCACCCCTCCACTTT CASSSGTGDNSPLHF
TRBJ2-1 TRBD2 TRBV19 15 TGTGCCAGTAGTATAAGCCTAGCGGATTACAATGAGCAGTTCTTC CASSISLADYNEQFF
TRBJ2-1 TRBD1 TRBV7-2 14 TGTGCCAGCAGCTCTCGACAGGGGTGGGGTGAGCAGTTCTTC CASSSRQGWGEQFF
TRBJ1-4 TRBD1 TRBV11-2 19 TGTGCCAGCAGCGCCTTAACGGGACAGGCTTTTGCAACTAATGAAAAACTGTTTTTT CASSALTGQAFATNEKLFF
TRBJ2-2 - TRBV11-2 16 TGTGCCAGCAGCTATCCGGACTCTCCGAACACCGGGGAGCTGTTTTTT CASSYPDSPNTGELFF
TRBJ1-1 - TRBV10-3 13 TGTGCCATCAGTAAGACAGCGAACACTGAAGCTTTCTTT CAISKTANTEAFF
TRBJ2-5 TRBD1 TRBV7-3 15 TGTGCCAGCAGCACGACAGGGGGTTGGGGAGAGACCCAGTACTTC CASSTTGGWGETQYF
TRBJ2-7 - TRBV7-9 14 TGTGCCAGCAGCTTAGGCCGAGCCTCCTACGAGCAGTACTTC CASSLGRASYEQYF
TRBJ1-1 - TRBV28 14 TGTGCCAGCAGTTTACGGGGGTTGAACACTGAAGCTTTCTTT CASSLRGLNTEAFF
TRBJ2-3 - TRBV28 16 TGTGCCAGCAGCCCAGGGCGGACGGCTAGCACAGATACGCAGTATTTT CASSPGRTASTDTQYF
TRBJ2-5 - TRBV10-1 13 TGCGCCAGCAACAGGGATATCCAAGAGACCCAGTACTTC CASNRDIQETQYF
TRBJ2-5 TRBD2 TRBV7-2 16 TGTGCCAGCAGCCCTCAGCGGGGGAGTATTCAAGAGACCCAGTACTTC CASSPQRGSIQETQYF
TRBJ2-1 TRBD2 TRBV7-2 17 TGTGCCAGCAGCTTAGGATTACTAGCGAACTCCTACAATGAGCAGTTCTTC CASSLGLLANSYNEQFF
TRBJ1-4 - TRBV4-1 15 TGCGCCAGCAGCCCCGGGACCCCCCGGGAGGAAAAACTGTTTTTT CASSPGTPREEKLFF
TRBJ2-1 TRBD2 TRBV4-1 15 TGCGCCAGCAGCCAGACTAGCGGGTCCTACAATGAGCAGTTCTTC CASSQTSGSYNEQFF
TRBJ2-5 - TRBV5-6 16 TGTGCCAGCAGCCGTAACCGGGGGGCCCCCGAAGAGACCCAGTACTTC CASSRNRGAPEETQYF
TRBJ1-2 TRBD1 TRBV27 15 TGTGCCAGCAGTTTAACCGAGACAGGGTCCGATGGCTACACCTTC CASSLTETGSDGYTF
TRBJ1-2 - TRBV5-6 14 TGTGCCAGCAGCCCCCGGACACTTCTATACGGCTACACCTTC CASSPRTLLYGYTF
TRBJ2-2 - TRBV6-1 14 TGTGCCAGCAGTGAACCCGTCCAGGTCGGGGAGCTGTTTTTT CASSEPVQVGELFF
TRBJ1-5 - TRBV6-1 13 TGTGCCAGCAGTGACAGGGGCAATCAGCCCCAGCATTTT CASSDRGNQPQHF
TRBJ2-5 - TRBV6-5 12 TGTGCCAGCAGCTTGACCGGGGAGACCCAGTACTTC CASSLTGETQYF
TRBJ1-1 TRBD1 TRBV2 14 TGTGCCAGCAGCGGGACAGCTATGAACACTGAAGCTTTCTTT CASSGTAMNTEAFF
TRBJ1-5 - TRBV7-9 17 TGTGCCAGCAGCTTATCCCCGATGGGGCTTAGCAATCAGCCCCAGCATTTT CASSLSPMGLSNQPQHF
TRBJ1-3 TRBD1 TRBV28 14 TGTGCCAGCAGTCCTACAGGGGGGGGAAACACCATATATTTT CASSPTGGGNTIYF
TRBJ2-5 - TRBV9 15 TGTGCCAGCAGCGTAATGGAAGCGGTCCAAGAGACCCAGTACTTC CASSVMEAVQETQYF
TRBJ2-7 TRBD2 TRBV7-2 15 TGTGCCAGCAGCTTCGGTGGGACTAACTCCTACGAGCAGTACTTC CASSFGGTNSYEQYF
TRBJ2-7 - TRBV5-1 15 TGCGCCAGCAGCTTCCCTACAGGGAGCTCCTACGAGCAGTACTTC CASSFPTGSSYEQYF
TRBJ1-1 - TRBV5-1 14 TGCGCCAGCAGCCCCCGGACAGAGAACACTGAAGCTTTCTTT CASSPRTENTEAFF
TRBJ1-6 TRBD1 TRBV5-1 14 TGCGCCAGCAGCTTGGGACAGGGGATTTCACCCCTCCACTTT CASSLGQGISPLHF
TRBJ2-5 - TRBV19 12 TGTGCCACTTTGTCGGGGGAAGAGACCCAGTACTTC CATLSGEETQYF
TRBJ2-5 TRBD2 TRBV7-6 16 TGTGCCAGCAGCTTGGGCCGGACTAGCCTGACGGAGACCCAGTACTTC CASSLGRTSLTETQYF
TRBJ1-5 - TRBV5-1 15 TGCGCCAGCAGCCCGCGAGGAGGGAGCAATCAGCCCCAGCATTTT CASSPRGGSNQPQHF
TRBJ1-2 - TRBV15 14 TGTGCCACCAGCAGTGGTAACGAGAACTATGGCTACACCTTC CATSSGNENYGYTF
TRBJ2-7 - TRBV30 13 TGTGCCTGGGGGGGCAGGGGGGCCTACGAGCAGTACTTC CAWGGRGAYEQYF
TRBJ2-7 TRBD1 TRBV29-1 13 TGCAGCGCCAGGACAGGGGGGCACTACGAGCAGTACTTC CSARTGGHYEQYF
TRBJ2-3 TRBD1 TRBV27 14 TGTGCCAGCAGCGGTTACAGGGGTCCAGATACGCAGTATTTT CASSGYRGPDTQYF